One sample yielded the 24 T cell receptor beta chains listed below, sequenced in a study of control samples from healthy donors and cancer patients. The repertoire was sequenced with immunoSEQ multiplex PCR; TCRdb's copy has only in-frame clones and lacks some. The table has 150,000 or so clones, 80% to 90% seen once. Sequenced sample: blood. Receptors originate from a man younger than 35 in good health.

V and J are TRBV11-2 and TRBJ2-1; D ambiguous. Trimming left V 0 bases short and J 15 bases short, with 15 bases between. The CDR3 length is 13 residues. Looked up from germline, CDR1 is SGHAT and CDR2 is FQNNGV. The CDR3 DNA reads TGTGCCAGCAGCTTAGATCTTAGTGGACCGGGGTTCTTC. It yields the protein CASSLDLSGPGFF. The complete variable domain, with remaining parts taken from reference TRBV11-2 and TRBJ2-1, reads EAGVAQSPRYKIIEKRQSVAFWCNPISGHATLYWYQQILGQGPKLLIQFQNNGVVDDSQLPKDRFSAERLKGVDSTLKIQPAKLEDSAVYLCASSLDLSGPGFFGPGTRLTVL.

The chain is built from TRBV28 and TRBJ1-3; 7 nucleotides line up with TRBD1. Trimming at V came to 4 bases and at J to 0 bases, leaving 9 bases not matched to a gene. The germline V gene has CDR1 MDHEN and CDR2 SYDVKM. This CDR3 spans 17 amino acids. CDR3 DNA: TGTGCCAGCAGTTCGGGACAGAGTAAAGCCTCTGGAAACACCATATATTTT. This translates into CASSSGQSKASGNTIYF.

The V gene is TRBV2, the J gene TRBJ2-7; the D gene is possibly TRBD1 (6 bases). Deletions cut 0 bases from V and 6 bases from J, with 15 bases between. This CDR3 contains 15 residues. Germline values: CDR1 SNHLY, CDR2 FYNNEI. CDR3 DNA: TGTGCCAGCAGTGAAGCTTCAGGGGTCGAAGGCGAGCAGTACTTC. Amino acid sequence: CASSEASGVEGEQYF. The full variable domain, with the rest looked up from reference TRBV2 and TRBJ2-7, is EPEVTQTPSHQVTQMGQEVILRCVPISNHLYFYWYRQILGQKVEFLVSFYNNEISEKSEIFDDQFSVERPDGSNFTLKIRSTKLEDSAMYFCASSEASGVEGEQYFGPGTRLTVT.

The CDR3 protein is CASSSPGTASSYNSPLHF. CDR3 DNA sequence: TGTGCCAGCAGTTCCCCCGGGACAGCAAGCTCCTATAATTCACCCCTCCACTTT. The chain employs TRBV28 and TRBJ1-6, with 7 bases lining up with TRBD1. The length of the CDR3 is 18 residues. Germline CDR1 MDHEN, CDR2 SYDVKM. The V gene end was trimmed by 4 bases and the J gene end by 0 bases; junction bases not matched to a gene: 9.

The CDR3 coding sequence is TGTGCCAGCAGCTTCCTTGGGGGCCTCAGGGGCGGGGATGGCTACACCTTC. The encoded protein is CASSFLGGLRGGDGYTF. The chain is built from TRBV5-5 and TRBJ1-2; D perhaps matches TRBD1 (6 bases). The V end was cut by 2 bases, the J end by 6 bases, with 23 bases between. The CDR3 runs to 17 residues. Germline V CDR1 and CDR2: SGHKS, YYEKEE (reference sequence).

This clone was seen once. The V call is TRBV5-1, the J call TRBJ2-2, with no clear D. Germline CDR1 SGHRS, CDR2 YFSETQ. This CDR3 contains 13 residues. V was shortened by 4 bases and J by 7 bases, with 11 bases between the two germline ends. CDR3 residues: CASSVDLGGELFF. In DNA form, the CDR3 reads TGCGCCAGCAGCGTCGACCTGGGCGGGGAGCTGTTTTTT.

In this sample, this clone turned up once. The J gene is TRBJ2-5, the V gene TRBV24-1; 11 bases match TRBD2. This CDR3 spans 17 amino acids. The V and J ends lost 3 bases and 4 bases, in that order; junction bases with no gene match: 9. Looked up from germline, CDR1 is KGHDR and CDR2 is SFDVKD. CDR3 loop: CATSDPIAGGPSETQYF. The DNA for the CDR3 is TGTGCCACCAGTGATCCTATAGCGGGGGGGCCGTCAGAGACCCAGTACTTC.

The J gene is TRBJ2-2, the V gene TRBV7-3; D not certain. The CDR3 has 14 amino acids. CDR1 and CDR2 (germline): SGHTA, FQGTGA. V was pared by 4 bases and J by 1 base, with 7 bases between. CDR3 nucleotides: TGTGCCAGCAGCTCCTACGGGAACACCGGGGAGCTGTTTTTT. Protein product: CASSSYGNTGELFF.

This chain connects TRBV28 to TRBJ1-5; 10 nucleotides line up with TRBD1. The CDR3 is 16 amino acids. In germline, CDR1 is MDHEN, CDR2 SYDVKM. The trim removed 5 bases at V and 3 bases at J, leaving 7 bases unmatched. CDR3 DNA sequence: TGTGCCAGCAGTCCCATGACAGGGGGCAACAATCAGCCCCAGCATTTT. It encodes CASSPMTGGNNQPQHF.

The J gene is TRBJ2-1, the V gene TRBV27; TRBD2 aligns across 7 bases. J was trimmed by 8 bases and V by 3 bases; bases with no gene match: 13. This CDR3 comprises 16 residues. Germline V gives CDR1 MNHEY, CDR2 SMNVEV (reference sequence). CDR3 nucleotide sequence: TGTGCCAGCAGTTTTGGGAGAGGACTAGGGGTTTATGAGCAGTTCTTC. Protein: CASSFGRGLGVYEQFF.

The gene calls are TRBV7-2 and TRBJ1-5, with unresolved D. Trimming removed 3 bases at V and 4 bases at J, with 10 bases between. CDR3 length: 14 residues. The V gene's germline CDR1 is SGHTA and CDR2 FQGNSA. The CDR3 nucleotides are TGTGCCAGCAGCTTTTCTCACGGTAATCAGCCCCAGCATTTT. Its protein product is CASSFSHGNQPQHF.

The chain is built from TRBV29-1 and TRBJ2-7; TRBD1 aligns across 7 bases. This CDR3 is built from 12 residues. The V and J ends lost 6 bases and 6 bases, in that order; junction bases with no gene match: 8. Germline-derived CDR1 and CDR2 are SQVTM and ANQGSEA. CDR3 nucleotide sequence: TGCAGCGTCCAAAGACAGGGCGGCGAGCAGTACTTC. Its protein is CSVQRQGGEQYF.

V gene TRBV6-6 combines with J gene TRBJ1-6; tentative D call: TRBD1 (6 bases). The germline V gene has CDR1 MNHNY and CDR2 SVGAGI (reference sequence). The V gene lost 2 bases and the J gene lost 7 bases, with 12 bases spanning the gap. CDR3 length equals 15 residues. CDR3 nucleotide sequence: TGTGCCAGCAGTTACAGGACAGATTGGAATTCACCCCTCCACTTT. It codes for CASSYRTDWNSPLHF.

The CDR3 nucleotides are TGTGCCAGCAGTCGTAGCGGGGGCCGACACACAGATACGCAGTATTTT. Its protein is CASSRSGGRHTDTQYF. The chain couples TRBV7-9 to TRBJ2-3; TRBD2 matches at 9 bases. Trimming at V came to 6 bases and at J to 2 bases, leaving 9 bases not matched to a gene. This CDR3 region has 16 residues. Germline V gene lookup returns CDR1 SEHNR and CDR2 FQNEAQ (reference sequence). The variable domain in full, with the rest retrieved from reference TRBV7-9 and TRBJ2-3, is DTGVSQNPRHKITKRGQNVTFRCDPISEHNRLYWYRQTLGQGPEFLTYFQNEAQLEKSRLLSDRFSAERPKGSFSTLEIQRTEQGDSAMYLCASSRSGGRHTDTQYFGPGTRLTVL.

This clone was recorded a few times. The J gene is TRBJ1-1, the V gene TRBV27; 7 positions agree with TRBD1. Losses at the gene ends were 6 bases for V and 5 bases for J; bases not matched to a gene: 9. The CDR3 covers 14 residues. The V gene's germline CDR1 is MNHEY and CDR2 SMNVEV (reference sequence). CDR3 in amino acids: CASRRQGEGTEAFF. In nucleotides, the CDR3 is TGTGCCAGCAGGCGTCAGGGGGAAGGAACTGAAGCTTTCTTT.

This rearrangement joins TRBV4-3 to TRBJ1-6; D possibly corresponds to TRBD1 (5 bases). The CDR3 covers 14 residues. Trimming took 5 bases from V and 7 from J, leaving 12 bases between them. The V gene's germline CDR1 is LGHNA and CDR2 YSLEER. As DNA, the CDR3 is TGCGCCAGCAGCTCGGACATGAGAAATTCACCCCTCCACTTT. Translating gives CASSSDMRNSPLHF.

The chain has TRBV18 and TRBJ2-7; 9 positions match TRBD2. There are 16 residues in the CDR3. Germline CDR1 reads KGHSH; CDR2 reads LQKENI. V trimming: 0 bases; J trimming: 6 bases; junction bases outside the gene matches: 9. CDR3 residues: CASSPPLAGASGEQYF. The CDR3 DNA sequence: TGTGCCAGCTCACCACCTTTAGCGGGGGCCTCGGGCGAGCAGTACTTC.

The rearrangement links TRBV7-2 to TRBJ2-3, with unresolved D. V gave up 2 bases and J gave up 7 bases, with 10 bases separating them. The germline V gene encodes CDR1 SGHTA and CDR2 FQGNSA. CDR3 length: 13 amino acids. The CDR3 reads CASSLTSRNTQYF. CDR3 in DNA: TGTGCCAGCAGCTTAACTTCCCGAAATACGCAGTATTTT. The full variable domain, its missing parts supplied by reference TRBV7-2 and TRBJ2-3, is GAGVSQSPSNKVTEKGKDVELRCDPISGHTALYWYRQSLGQGLEFLIYFQGNSAPDKSGLPSDRFSAERTGGSVSTLTIQRTQQEDSAVYLCASSLTSRNTQYFGPGTRLTVL.

V and J are TRBV2 and TRBJ1-2, with TRBD1 identical over 7 bases. The CDR3 is made up of 11 amino acids. Germline V gene sequence: CDR1 SNHLY, CDR2 FYNNEI. The V gene end was trimmed by 8 bases and the J gene end by 4 bases; junction bases not matched to a gene: 1. The CDR3 loop reads CASSGGYGYTF. CDR3 coding DNA: TGTGCCAGCTCAGGGGGCTATGGCTACACCTTC.

V and J are TRBV28 and TRBJ1-1; possible D gene TRBD1, 5 bases. Trimming shortened V by 3 bases and J by 1 base, and 21 bases separated the two germline ends. The germline V gene encodes CDR1 MDHEN and CDR2 SYDVKM. This CDR3 region has 18 residues. The CDR3 DNA reads TGTGCCAGCAGTTTCCTATTGCATAGCGGGGCTGGGAACACTGAAGCTTTCTTT. Translated: CASSFLLHSGAGNTEAFF.

This clone came up a few times. V is TRBV4-2 and J is TRBJ1-6; D remains ambiguous. CDR1 and CDR2 from the germline V gene are LGHNA and YNFKEQ. The CDR3 consists of 15 residues. V was pared by 0 bases and J by 5 bases, with 8 bases between. This chain's CDR3 is CASSQDRGNNSPLHF. The CDR3 DNA reads TGTGCCAGCAGCCAAGATCGGGGTAATAATTCACCCCTCCACTTT.

The chain recombines TRBV7-2 with TRBJ1-1; D possibly corresponds to TRBD1 (5 bases). The CDR3 sequence is 13 residues long. Germline V CDR1 and CDR2: SGHTA, FQGNSA. Trimming removed 5 bases at V and 7 bases at J, with 14 bases between. This chain's CDR3 is CASSPLIGVEAFF. The CDR3 nucleotides read TGTGCCAGCAGCCCGTTAATAGGGGTTGAAGCTTTCTTT.

The V gene is TRBV9, the J gene TRBJ2-1; 7 bases agree with TRBD1. Losses at the gene ends were 4 bases for V and 10 bases for J; bases not matched to a gene: 2. Germline values: CDR1 SGDLS, CDR2 YYNGEE. The CDR3 contains 11 residues. The CDR3 sequence: CASSQDREQFF. CDR3 DNA sequence: TGTGCCAGCAGCCAGGACAGGGAGCAGTTCTTC.

This chain joins TRBV6-4 and TRBJ2-7; D is ambiguous. Germline V gene data show CDR1 as MRHNA and CDR2 as SNTAGT. Trimming pared 6 bases from V and 6 bases from J, leaving 9 bases between. This CDR3 spans 11 amino acids. CDR3 sequence: CASSPGPEQYF. CDR3 in DNA: TGTGCCAGCAGCCCCGGTCCCGAGCAGTACTTC.